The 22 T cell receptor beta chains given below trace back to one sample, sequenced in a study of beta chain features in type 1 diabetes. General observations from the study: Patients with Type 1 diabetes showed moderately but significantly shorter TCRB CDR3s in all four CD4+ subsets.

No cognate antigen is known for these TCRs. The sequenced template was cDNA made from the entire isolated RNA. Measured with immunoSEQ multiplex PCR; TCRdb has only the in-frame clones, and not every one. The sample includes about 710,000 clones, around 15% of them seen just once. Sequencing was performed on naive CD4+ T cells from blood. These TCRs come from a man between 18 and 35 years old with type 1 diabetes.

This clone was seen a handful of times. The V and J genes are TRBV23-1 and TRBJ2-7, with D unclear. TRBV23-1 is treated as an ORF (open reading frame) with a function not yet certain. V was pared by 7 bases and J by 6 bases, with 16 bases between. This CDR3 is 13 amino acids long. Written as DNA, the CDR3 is TGCGCCAGCACCCCGGGCAGGTCTTGCGAGCAGTACTTC. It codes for CASTPGRSCEQYF.

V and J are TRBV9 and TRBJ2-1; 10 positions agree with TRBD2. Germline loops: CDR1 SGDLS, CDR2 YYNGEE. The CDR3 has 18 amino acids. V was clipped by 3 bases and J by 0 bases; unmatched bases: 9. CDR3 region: CASSAGLAGDSSYNEQFF. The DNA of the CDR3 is TGTGCCAGCAGCGCGGGGCTAGCGGGGGATAGCTCCTACAATGAGCAGTTCTTC.

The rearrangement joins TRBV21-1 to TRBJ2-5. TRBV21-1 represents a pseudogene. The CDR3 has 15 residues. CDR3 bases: TGTGCCAGCAGCAAAGAGGAAACAACACAAGAGACCCAGTACTTC. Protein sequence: CASSKEETTQETQYF.

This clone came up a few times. The CDR3 loop reads CATTGASYGYTF. In DNA form, the CDR3 reads TGTGCCACGACAGGTGCCTCGTATGGCTACACCTTC. The chain employs TRBV2 and TRBJ1-2; D might be TRBD1 (6 bases). This CDR3 spans 12 amino acids. Germline V CDR1 and CDR2: SNHLY, FYNNEI. V was clipped by 10 bases and J by 5 bases, with 14 bases between them.

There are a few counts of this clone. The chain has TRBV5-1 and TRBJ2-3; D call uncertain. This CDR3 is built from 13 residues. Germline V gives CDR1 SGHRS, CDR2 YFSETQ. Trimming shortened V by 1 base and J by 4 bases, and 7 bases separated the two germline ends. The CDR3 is CASSLSLSDTQYF. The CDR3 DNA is TGCGCCAGCAGCTTGTCTCTCTCAGATACGCAGTATTTT.

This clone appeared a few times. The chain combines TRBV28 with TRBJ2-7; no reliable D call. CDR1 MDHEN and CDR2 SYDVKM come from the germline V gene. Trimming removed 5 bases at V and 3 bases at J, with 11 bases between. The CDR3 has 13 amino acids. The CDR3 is CASSVAPHYEQYF. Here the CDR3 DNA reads TGTGCCAGCAGTGTGGCACCTCACTACGAGCAGTACTTC.

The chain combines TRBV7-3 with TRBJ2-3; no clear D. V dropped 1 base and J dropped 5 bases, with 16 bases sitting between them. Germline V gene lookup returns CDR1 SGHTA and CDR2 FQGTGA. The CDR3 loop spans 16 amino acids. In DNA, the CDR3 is TGTGCCAGCAGCTTAATCGGGCCCGTCGTGGGAGATACGCAGTATTTT. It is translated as CASSLIGPVVGDTQYF.

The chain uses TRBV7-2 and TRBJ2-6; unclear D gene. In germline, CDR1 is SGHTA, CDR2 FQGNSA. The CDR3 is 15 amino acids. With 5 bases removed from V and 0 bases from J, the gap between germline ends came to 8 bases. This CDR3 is CASSRASSGANVLTF. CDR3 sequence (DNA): TGTGCCAGCAGCCGAGCGAGCTCTGGGGCCAACGTCCTGACTTTC.

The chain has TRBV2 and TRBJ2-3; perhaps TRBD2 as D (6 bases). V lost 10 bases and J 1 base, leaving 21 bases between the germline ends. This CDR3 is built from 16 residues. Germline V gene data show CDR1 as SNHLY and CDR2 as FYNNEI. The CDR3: CAITGGIGTGTDTQYF. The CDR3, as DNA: TGTGCCATCACCGGGGGAATCGGGACTGGCACAGATACGCAGTATTTT.

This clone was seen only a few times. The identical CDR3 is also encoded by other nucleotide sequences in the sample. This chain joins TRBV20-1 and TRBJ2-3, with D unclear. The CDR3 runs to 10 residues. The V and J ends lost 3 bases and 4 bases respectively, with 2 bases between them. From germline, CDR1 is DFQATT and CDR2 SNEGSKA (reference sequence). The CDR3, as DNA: TGCAGTGCTAGGGCAGATACGCAGTATTTT. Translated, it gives CSARADTQYF.

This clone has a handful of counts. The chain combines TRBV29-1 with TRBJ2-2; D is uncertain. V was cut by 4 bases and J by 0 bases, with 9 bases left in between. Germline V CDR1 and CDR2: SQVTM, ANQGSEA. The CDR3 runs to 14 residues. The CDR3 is CSVGRGANTGELFF. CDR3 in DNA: TGCAGCGTTGGGAGAGGCGCGAACACCGGGGAGCTGTTTTTT.

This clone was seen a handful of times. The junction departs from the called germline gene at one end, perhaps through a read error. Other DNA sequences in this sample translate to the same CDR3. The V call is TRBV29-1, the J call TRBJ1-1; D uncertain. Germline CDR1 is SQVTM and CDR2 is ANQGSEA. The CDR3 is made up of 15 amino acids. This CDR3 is CSAYKGSAGTTEAFF. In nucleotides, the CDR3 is TGCAGCGCATATAAGGGTTCCGCCGGAACCACTGAAGCCTTCTTT.

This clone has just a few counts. The CDR3 protein is CAWSSRHEQFF. The CDR3, as DNA: TGTGCCTGGAGTTCCAGGCATGAGCAGTTCTTC. This sequence joins TRBV30 and TRBJ2-1; D is uncertain. V lost 2 bases and J lost 8, with 7 bases in between. The germline V gene encodes CDR1 GTSNPN and CDR2 SVGIG (reference sequence). The CDR3 totals 11 residues. Complete variable domain (other parts from reference TRBV30 and TRBJ2-1): SQTIHQWPATLVQPVGSPLSLECTVEGTSNPNLYWYRQAAGRGLQLLFYSVGIGQISSEVPQNLSASRPQDRQFILSSKKLLLSDSGFYLCAWSSRHEQFFGPGTRLTVL.

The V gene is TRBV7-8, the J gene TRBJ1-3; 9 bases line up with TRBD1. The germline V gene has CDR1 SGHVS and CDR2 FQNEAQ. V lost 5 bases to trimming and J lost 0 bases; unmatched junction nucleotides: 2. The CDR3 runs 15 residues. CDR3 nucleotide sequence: TGTGCCAGCAGCCCGACAGGGGGCTCTGGAAACACCATATATTTT. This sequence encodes CASSPTGGSGNTIYF.

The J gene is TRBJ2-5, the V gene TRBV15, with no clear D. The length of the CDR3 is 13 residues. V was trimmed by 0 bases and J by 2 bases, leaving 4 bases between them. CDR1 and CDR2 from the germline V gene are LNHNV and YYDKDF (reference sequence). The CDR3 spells CATSRDQQETQYF. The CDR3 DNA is TGTGCCACCAGCAGAGACCAACAAGAGACCCAGTACTTC.

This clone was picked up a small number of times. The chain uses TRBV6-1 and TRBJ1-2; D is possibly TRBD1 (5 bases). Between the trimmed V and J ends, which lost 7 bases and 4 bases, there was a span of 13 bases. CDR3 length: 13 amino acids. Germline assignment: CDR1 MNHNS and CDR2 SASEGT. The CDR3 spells CASKGTAVYGYTF. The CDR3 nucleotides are TGTGCCAGCAAAGGGACTGCTGTCTATGGCTACACCTTC.

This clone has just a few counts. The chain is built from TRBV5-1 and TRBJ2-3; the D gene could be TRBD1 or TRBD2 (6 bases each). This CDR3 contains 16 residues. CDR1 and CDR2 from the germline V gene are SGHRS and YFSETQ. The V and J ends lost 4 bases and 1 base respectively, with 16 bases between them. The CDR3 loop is CASSLPGDRRTDTQYF. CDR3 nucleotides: TGCGCCAGCAGCCTCCCGGGAGACAGGCGCACAGATACGCAGTATTTT.

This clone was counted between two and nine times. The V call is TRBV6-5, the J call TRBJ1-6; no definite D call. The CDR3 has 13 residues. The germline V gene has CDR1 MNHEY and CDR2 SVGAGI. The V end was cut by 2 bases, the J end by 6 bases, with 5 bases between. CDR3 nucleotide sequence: TGTGCCAGCAGTTACCTTCTTAATTCACCCCTCCACTTT. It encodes CASSYLLNSPLHF.

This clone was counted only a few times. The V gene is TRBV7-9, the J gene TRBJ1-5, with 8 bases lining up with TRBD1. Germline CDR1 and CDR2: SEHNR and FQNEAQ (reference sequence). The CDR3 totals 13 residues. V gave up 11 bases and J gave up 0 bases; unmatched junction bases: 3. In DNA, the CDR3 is TGTGCCGGGGGACAGGATAGCAATCAGCCCCAGCATTTT. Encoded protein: CAGGQDSNQPQHF.

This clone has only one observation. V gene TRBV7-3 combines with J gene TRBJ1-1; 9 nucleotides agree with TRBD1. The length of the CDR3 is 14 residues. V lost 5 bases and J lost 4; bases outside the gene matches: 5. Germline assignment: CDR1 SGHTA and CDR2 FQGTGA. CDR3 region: CASSNTGGSTEAFF. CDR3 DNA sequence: TGTGCCAGCAGCAATACAGGGGGCTCCACTGAAGCTTTCTTT.

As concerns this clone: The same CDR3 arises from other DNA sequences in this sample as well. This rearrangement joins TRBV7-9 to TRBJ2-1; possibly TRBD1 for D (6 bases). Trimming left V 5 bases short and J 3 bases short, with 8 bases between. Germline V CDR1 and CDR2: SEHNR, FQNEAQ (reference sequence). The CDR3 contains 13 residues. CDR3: CASSGTSYNEQFF. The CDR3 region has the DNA TGTGCCAGCAGCGGGACAAGCTACAATGAGCAGTTCTTC.

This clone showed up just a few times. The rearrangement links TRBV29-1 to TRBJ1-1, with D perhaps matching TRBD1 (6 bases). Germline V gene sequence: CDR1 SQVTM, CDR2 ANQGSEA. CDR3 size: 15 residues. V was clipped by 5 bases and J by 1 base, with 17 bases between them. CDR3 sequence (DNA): TGCAGCGTTATCCCCTTCAGGGGTCAGAACACTGAAGCTTTCTTT. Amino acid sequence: CSVIPFRGQNTEAFF. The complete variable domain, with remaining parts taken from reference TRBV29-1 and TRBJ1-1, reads SAVISQKPSRDICQRGTSLTIQCQVDSQVTMMFWYRQQPGQSLTLIATANQGSEATYESGFVIDKFPISRPNLTFSTLTVSNMSPEDSSIYLCSVIPFRGQNTEAFFGQGTRLTVV.